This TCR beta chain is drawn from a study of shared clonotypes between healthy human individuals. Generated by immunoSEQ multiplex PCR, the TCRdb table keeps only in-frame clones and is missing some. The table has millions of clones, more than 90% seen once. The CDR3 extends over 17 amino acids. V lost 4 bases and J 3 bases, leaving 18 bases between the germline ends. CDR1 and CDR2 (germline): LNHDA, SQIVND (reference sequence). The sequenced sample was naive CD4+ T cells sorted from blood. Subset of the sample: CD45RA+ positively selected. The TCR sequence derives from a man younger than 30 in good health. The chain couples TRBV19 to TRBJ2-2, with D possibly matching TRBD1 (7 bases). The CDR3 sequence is CASSRGRDSLYTGELFF. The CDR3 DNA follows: TGTGCCAGTAGTAGGGGGCGGGACAGCCTTTACACCGGGGAGCTGTTTTTT.